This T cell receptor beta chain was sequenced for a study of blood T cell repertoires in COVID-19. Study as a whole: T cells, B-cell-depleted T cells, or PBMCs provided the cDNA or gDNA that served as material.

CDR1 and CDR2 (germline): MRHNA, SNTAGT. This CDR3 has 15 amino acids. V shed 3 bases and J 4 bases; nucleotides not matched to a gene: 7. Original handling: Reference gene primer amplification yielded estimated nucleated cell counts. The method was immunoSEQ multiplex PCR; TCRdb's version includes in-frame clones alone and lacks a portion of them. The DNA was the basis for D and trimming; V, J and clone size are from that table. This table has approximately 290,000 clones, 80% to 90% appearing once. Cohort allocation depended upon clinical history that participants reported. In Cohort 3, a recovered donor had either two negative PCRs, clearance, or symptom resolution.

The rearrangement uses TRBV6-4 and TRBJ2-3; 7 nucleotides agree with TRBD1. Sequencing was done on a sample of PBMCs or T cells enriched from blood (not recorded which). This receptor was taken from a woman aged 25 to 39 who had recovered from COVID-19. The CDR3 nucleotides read TGTGCCAGCAGTGAAGGACAGGAAGGGGCAGATACGCAGTATTTT. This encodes CASSEGQEGADTQYF.